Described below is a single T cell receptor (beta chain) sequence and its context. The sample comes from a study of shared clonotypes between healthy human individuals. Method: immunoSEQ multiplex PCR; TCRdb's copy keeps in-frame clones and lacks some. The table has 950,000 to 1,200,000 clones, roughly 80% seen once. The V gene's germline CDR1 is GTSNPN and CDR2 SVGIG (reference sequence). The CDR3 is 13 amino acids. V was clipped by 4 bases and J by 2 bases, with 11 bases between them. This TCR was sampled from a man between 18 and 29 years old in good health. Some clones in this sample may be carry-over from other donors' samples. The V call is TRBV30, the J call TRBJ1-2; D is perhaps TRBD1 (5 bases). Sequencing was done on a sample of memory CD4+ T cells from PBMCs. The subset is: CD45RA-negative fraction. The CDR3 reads CAWIPRGNYGYTF. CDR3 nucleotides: TGTGCCTGGATACCGCGGGGGAACTATGGCTACACCTTC.